A selection of T cell receptor beta chains follows, all from one sample in a study of metastatic and nonmetastatic thyroid tumors. TCRdb ran MiXCR on the PCR reads. Here the sample spans nearly 15,000 clones, roughly 19% being singletons. Sample: blood. These receptors came from a female donor with papillary thyroid cancer or a benign thyroid nodule (not recorded which). Some clones in this sample may be carry-over from other donors' samples. CDR3s include the opening cysteine and the closing phenylalanine or tryptophan. The order of the fields is CDR3 length, J gene, D gene, V gene, CDR3 protein. A D gene is named only where the DNA matches it firmly.

CDR3 length: 19
J gene: TRBJ2-2
D gene: TRBD2
V gene: TRBV4-1
CDR3 protein: CASNHPRGGLAENTGELFF

CDR3 length: 17
J gene: TRBJ2-1
D gene: TRBD2
V gene: TRBV5-1
CDR3 protein: CASSPDPGTSAYNEQFF

CDR3 length: 16
J gene: TRBJ2-7
D gene: .
V gene: TRBV11-3
CDR3 protein: CASSLESGWVPYEQYF

CDR3 length: 12
J gene: TRBJ2-5
D gene: .
V gene: TRBV30
CDR3 protein: CAWSRDQETQYF

CDR3 length: 16
J gene: TRBJ2-5
D gene: TRBD2
V gene: TRBV9
CDR3 protein: CASSFTGLEGGETQYF

CDR3 length: 14
J gene: TRBJ2-7
D gene: TRBD1
V gene: TRBV5-1
CDR3 protein: CASGTDTGGYEQYF

CDR3 length: 20
J gene: TRBJ2-7
D gene: TRBD2
V gene: TRBV19
CDR3 protein: CASSRTLDRAWTSGRGEQYF

CDR3 length: 14
J gene: TRBJ1-1
D gene: .
V gene: TRBV12-3/TRBV12-4
CDR3 protein: CASSLISGVTEAFF

CDR3 length: 15
J gene: TRBJ2-3
D gene: TRBD2
V gene: TRBV19
CDR3 protein: CASSTGLADTDTQYF

CDR3 length: 14
J gene: TRBJ1-2
D gene: .
V gene: TRBV7-9
CDR3 protein: CASSLGGGNYGYTF